This TCR beta chain is drawn from a study of OX40 agonist ivuxolimab in advanced cancers. Turning to the study itself: The dose of intravenous ivuxolimab that patients received every 2 weeks ranged from 0.01 to 10 mg/kg. Patients with hepatocellular carcinoma, melanoma, renal cell or head and neck cancer made up the dose-escalation patients. Averaging roughly 60 years in age, with a range of about 23 to 85, the cohort was about 85% male.

Profiling relied on immunoSEQ multiplex PCR, and the TCRdb table lists in-frame clones only, not all of them. The sample yields tens of thousands of clones, about 88% seen once. The germline CDR1 and CDR2 sequences are MNHEY and SVGAGI. CDR3 length equals 11 residues. V lost 0 bases and J 5 bases, leaving 2 bases between the germline ends. As for this clone: Antigen: not known.

Overall study results and limits: Expanded clones were, on average, more numerous among CD8+ T cells than CD4+.

Specimen: CD4+ or CD8+ T cells sorted from blood, collected in a trial of the OX40 agonist ivuxolimab. The chain uses TRBV6-5 and TRBJ2-7; D gene unclear. The source is an adult with an advanced solid tumor such as melanoma, head and neck, liver or kidney cancer. This CDR3 reads CASSYSNEQYF. The CDR3 coding sequence is TGTGCCAGCAGTTACTCAAACGAGCAGTACTTC.